The next 5 T cell receptor beta chains were all read from a single sample in a study of T cell responses to AZD1222 COVID-19 vaccine. Data came from immunoSEQ multiplex PCR; TCRdb stores just in-frame clones and leaves some out. This table holds 200,000 or so clones, 94% found once. The material sequenced was peripheral blood, taken on day 0 of AZD1222 vaccination. The origin of the receptors is an adult in good health.

This sequence joins TRBV15 and TRBJ1-1; tentatively, D is TRBD1 (5 bases). V gave up 0 bases and J gave up 10 bases, with 15 bases separating them. The germline gives CDR1 LNHNV, CDR2 YYDKDF (reference sequence). The CDR3 covers 14 residues. The chain's CDR3 is CATSRDRVSERAFF. CDR3 in DNA: TGTGCCACCAGCAGAGACAGGGTGTCAGAAAGAGCTTTCTTT.

The chain uses TRBV10-3 and TRBJ2-7; the D gene is possibly TRBD1 (7 bases). The CDR3 runs 15 residues. CDR1 ENHRY and CDR2 SYGVKD come from the germline V gene. The V end lost 8 bases, the J end lost 0 bases, and 17 bases lay between the germline ends. The CDR3 here is CAIGRGGTVSYEQYF. DNA for the CDR3: TGTGCCATCGGAAGAGGCGGGACAGTCTCCTACGAGCAGTACTTC.

The V and J genes are TRBV6-5 and TRBJ2-5; TRBD1 matches 8 bases. This CDR3 comprises 15 residues. Looked up from germline, CDR1 is MNHEY and CDR2 is SVGAGI. After removal of 6 bases from V and 2 bases from J, the junction contained 8 bases not matched to a gene. The CDR3 nucleotides are TGTGCCAGCAGATATACAGGGGGAAGGCAAGAGACCCAGTACTTC. Its translation: CASRYTGGRQETQYF.

The chain joins TRBV28 to TRBJ2-3, with 7 positions matching TRBD1. The CDR3 contains 13 residues. With V trimmed by 6 bases and J by 5 bases, 5 bases remained unmatched. The germline CDR1 and CDR2 sequences are MDHEN and SYDVKM. CDR3 nucleotide sequence: TGTGCCAGCAGCTATCAGGGGGTAGATACGCAGTATTTT. Protein sequence: CASSYQGVDTQYF.

This chain links TRBV7-8 with TRBJ1-5; tentative D call: TRBD1 (5 bases). Per the germline V gene, CDR1 is SGHVS and CDR2 is FQNEAQ. The CDR3 consists of 17 residues. V shed 0 bases and J shed 0 bases, with 12 bases lying between them. The CDR3 DNA follows: TGTGCCAGCAGCTTAGCTTGGGGGACTTATAGCAATCAGCCCCAGCATTTT. This gives the protein CASSLAWGTYSNQPQHF.